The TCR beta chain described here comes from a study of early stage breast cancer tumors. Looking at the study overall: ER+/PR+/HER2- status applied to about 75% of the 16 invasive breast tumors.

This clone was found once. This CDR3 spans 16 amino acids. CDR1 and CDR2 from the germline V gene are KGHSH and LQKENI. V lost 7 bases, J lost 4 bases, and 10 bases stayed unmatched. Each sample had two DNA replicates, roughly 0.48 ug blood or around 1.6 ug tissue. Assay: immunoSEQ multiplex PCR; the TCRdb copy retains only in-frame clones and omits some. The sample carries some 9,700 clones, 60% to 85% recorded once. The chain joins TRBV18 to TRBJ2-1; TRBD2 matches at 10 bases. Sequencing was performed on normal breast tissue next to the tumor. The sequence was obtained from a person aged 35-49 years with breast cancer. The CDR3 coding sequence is TGTGCCAGCTGGTCTGCACTAGCGGGGACGTACAATGAGCAGTTCTTC. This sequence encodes CASWSALAGTYNEQFF.